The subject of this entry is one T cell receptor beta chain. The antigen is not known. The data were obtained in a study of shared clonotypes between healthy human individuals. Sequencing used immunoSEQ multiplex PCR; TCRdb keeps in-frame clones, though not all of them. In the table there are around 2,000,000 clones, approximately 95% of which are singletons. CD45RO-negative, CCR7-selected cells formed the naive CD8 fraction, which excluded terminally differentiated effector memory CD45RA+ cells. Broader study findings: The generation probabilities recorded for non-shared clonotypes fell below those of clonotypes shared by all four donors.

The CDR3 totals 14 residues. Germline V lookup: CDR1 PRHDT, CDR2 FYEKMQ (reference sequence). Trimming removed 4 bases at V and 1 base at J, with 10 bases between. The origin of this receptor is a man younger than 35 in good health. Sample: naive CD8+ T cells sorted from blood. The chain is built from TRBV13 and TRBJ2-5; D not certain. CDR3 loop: CASSSPHSQETQYF. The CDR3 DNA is TGTGCCAGCAGCTCTCCGCACTCCCAAGAGACCCAGTACTTC.